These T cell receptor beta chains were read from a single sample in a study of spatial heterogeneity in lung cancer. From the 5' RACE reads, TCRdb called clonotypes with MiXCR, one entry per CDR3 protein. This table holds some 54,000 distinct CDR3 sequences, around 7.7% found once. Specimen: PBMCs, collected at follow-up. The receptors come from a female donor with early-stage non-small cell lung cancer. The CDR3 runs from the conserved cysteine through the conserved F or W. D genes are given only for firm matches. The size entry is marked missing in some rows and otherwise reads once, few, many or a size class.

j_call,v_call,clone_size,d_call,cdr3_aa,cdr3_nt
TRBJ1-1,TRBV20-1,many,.,CSARDPVRQVEAFF,TGCAGTGCTAGAGATCCCGTGCGTCAGGTGGAAGCTTTCTTT
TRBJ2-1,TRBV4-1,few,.,CASSQVQGTRGQFF,TGCGCCAGCAGCCAAGTACAGGGGACTCGTGGGCAGTTCTTC
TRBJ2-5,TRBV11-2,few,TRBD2,CASSPGLAKETQYF,TGTGCCAGCAGCCCGGGACTAGCGAAAGAGACCCAGTACTTC
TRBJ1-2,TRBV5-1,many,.,CASSLHGRGDYGYTF,TGCGCCAGCAGCTTACATGGAAGGGGAGACTATGGCTACACCTTC
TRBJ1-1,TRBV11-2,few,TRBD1,CASSLISGGTEAFF,TGTGCCAGCAGCTTAATTTCAGGGGGTACCGAAGCTTTCTTT
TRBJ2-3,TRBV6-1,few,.,CASNRLVGTDTQYF,TGTGCCAGCAACAGGCTAGTTGGCACAGATACGCAGTATTTT
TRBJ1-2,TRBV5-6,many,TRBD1,CASSLVRQGGSYGYTF,TGTGCCAGCAGCTTGGTACGACAGGGTGGAAGCTATGGCTACACCTTC
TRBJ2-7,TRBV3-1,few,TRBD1,CASSRSSQGAFIHEQYF,TGTGCCAGCAGCCGGTCTTCACAGGGGGCGTTTATCCACGAGCAGTACTTC
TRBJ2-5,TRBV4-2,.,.,CASSQDRAATEETQYF,TGTGCCAGCAGCCAAGATCGGGCCGCCACCGAGGAGACCCAGTACTTC
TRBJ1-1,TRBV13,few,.,CASSSLGGNTEAFF,TGTGCCAGCAGCTCGCTGGGGGGAAACACTGAAGCTTTCTTT
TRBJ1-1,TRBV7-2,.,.,CASSFPLGTEAFF,TGTGCCAGCAGCTTCCCGTTGGGTACTGAAGCTTTCTTT
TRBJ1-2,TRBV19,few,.,CASSPMEGPFVF,TGTGCCAGTAGTCCTATGGAGGGGCCTTTCGTCTTC
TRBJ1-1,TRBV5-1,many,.,CASSPPTGTGNTEAFF,TGCGCCAGCAGCCCCCCAACGGGGACTGGAAACACTGAAGCTTTCTTT
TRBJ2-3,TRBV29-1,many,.,CSGKHRSDTQYF,TGCAGCGGAAAACACAGGTCCGATACGCAGTATTTT
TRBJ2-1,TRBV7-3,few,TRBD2,CASSLRGGASSYNEQFF,TGTGCCAGCAGCTTGCGCGGGGGGGCAAGCTCCTACAATGAGCAGTTCTTC
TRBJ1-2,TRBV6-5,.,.,CASSRTHRDSIYGYTF,TGTGCCAGCAGCCGAACTCACAGGGACTCCATCTATGGCTACACCTTC
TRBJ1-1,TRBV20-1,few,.,CSARDRRRNTEAFF,TGCAGTGCTAGAGATAGGCGGAGGAACACTGAAGCTTTCTTT
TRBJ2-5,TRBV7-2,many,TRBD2,CASGLGLLAGTLETQYF,TGTGCCAGCGGTCTAGGCTTACTAGCGGGGACGTTAGAGACCCAGTACTTC
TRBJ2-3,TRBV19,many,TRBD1,CASGRGTGSSTDTQYF,TGTGCCAGCGGTCGTGGGACAGGGTCTAGCACAGATACGCAGTATTTT
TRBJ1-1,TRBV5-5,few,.,CASSLSVTSLGSDEAFF,TGTGCCAGCAGCTTGAGCGTCACCAGTCTGGGCAGCGATGAAGCTTTCTTT
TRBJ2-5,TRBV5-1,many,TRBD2,CASSPPSGGGETQYF,TGCGCCAGCAGCCCGCCTAGCGGGGGTGGAGAGACCCAGTACTTC
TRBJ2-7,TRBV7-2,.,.,CASSFFSQGSEQYF,TGTGCCAGCAGCTTCTTCTCCCAGGGTAGCGAGCAGTACTTC
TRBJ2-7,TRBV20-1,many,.,CSAPPDVGASYEQYF,TGCAGTGCCCCCCCCGACGTGGGGGCGTCCTACGAGCAGTACTTC